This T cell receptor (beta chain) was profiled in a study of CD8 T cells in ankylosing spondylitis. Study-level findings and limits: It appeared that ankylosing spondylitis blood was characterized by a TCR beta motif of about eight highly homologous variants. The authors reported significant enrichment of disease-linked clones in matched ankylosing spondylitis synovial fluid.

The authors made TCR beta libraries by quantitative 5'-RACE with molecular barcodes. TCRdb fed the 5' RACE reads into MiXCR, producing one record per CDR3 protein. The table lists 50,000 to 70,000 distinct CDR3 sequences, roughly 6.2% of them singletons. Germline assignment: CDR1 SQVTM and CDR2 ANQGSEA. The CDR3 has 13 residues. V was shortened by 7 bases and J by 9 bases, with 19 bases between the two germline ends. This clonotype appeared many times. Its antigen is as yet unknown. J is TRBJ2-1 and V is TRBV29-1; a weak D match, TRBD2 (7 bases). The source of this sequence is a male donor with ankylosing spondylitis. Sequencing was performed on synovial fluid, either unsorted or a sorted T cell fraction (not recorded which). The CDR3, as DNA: TGCAGCGAGCGGACTAGGGGGGGCAGTGAGCAGTTCTTC. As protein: CSERTRGGSEQFF.